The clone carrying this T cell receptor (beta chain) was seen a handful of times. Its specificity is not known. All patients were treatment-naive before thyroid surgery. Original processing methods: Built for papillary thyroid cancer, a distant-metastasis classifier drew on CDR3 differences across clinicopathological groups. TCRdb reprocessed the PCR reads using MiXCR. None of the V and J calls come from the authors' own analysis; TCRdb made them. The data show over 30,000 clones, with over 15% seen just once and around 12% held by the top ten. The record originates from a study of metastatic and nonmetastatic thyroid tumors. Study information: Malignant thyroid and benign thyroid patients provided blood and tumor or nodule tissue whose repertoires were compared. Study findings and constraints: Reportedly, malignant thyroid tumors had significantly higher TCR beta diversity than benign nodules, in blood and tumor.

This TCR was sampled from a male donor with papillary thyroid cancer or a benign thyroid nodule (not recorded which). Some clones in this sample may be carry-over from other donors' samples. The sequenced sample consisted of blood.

CDR3 in DNA: TGTGCCAGCAAATACAGGGACGAGGTCAAAAACATTCAGTACTTC. Translated: CASKYRDEVKNIQYF. V is TRBV28 and J is TRBJ2-4; D may be TRBD1 (6 bases). CDR3 length: 15 residues. The germline V gene has CDR1 MDHEN and CDR2 SYDVKM. Trimming took 7 bases from V and 3 from J, leaving 16 bases between them.